The sample holds a few counts of the clone carrying this TCR beta chain. The data are from a study of T cells in Graves' hyperthyroidism and ophthalmopathy. Study overall: Peripheral blood was drawn at first diagnosis, prior to all treatment.

The CDR3 runs 14 residues. The V segment lost 6 bases and the J segment 13 bases; nucleotides outside the gene matches: 9. CDR1 is SGHTA, CDR2 FQGNSA, per germline. RNA transcripts yielded amplified TCR beta CDR3 regions. Primed by the HTBI set, a first-round RT-PCR was run on the TCR CDR3. TCRdb reanalysed the multiplex PCR reads using MiXCR and keeps one entry per CDR3 protein. The profile shows hundreds of thousands of distinct CDR3 sequences, around 15% of them singletons. The authors deemed Graves' hyperthyroidism stable absent ophthalmopathy progression within 18 months. Aged 18 to 65, the patients had hyperthyroidism that was newly diagnosed and had lasted under 2 months. Fresh peripheral blood, roughly 9.3 ml, was the source of the PBMCs.

Sequenced material: blood. The clonotype originates from a woman between 40 and 55 years old with Graves' hyperthyroidism. V gene TRBV7-2 combines with J gene TRBJ2-5; 15 positions agree with TRBD2. The CDR3 loop reads CASRPGLAGGYPYF. The DNA for the CDR3 is TGTGCCAGCAGACCCGGACTAGCGGGAGGGTATCCGTACTTC.